The 24 T cell receptor beta chains given below trace back to one sample, sequenced in a study of blood T cell repertoires in COVID-19. Profiled with immunoSEQ multiplex PCR; TCRdb holds only in-frame clones, not every one. The sample gives 150,000 to 200,000 clones, about 82% of which show up once; around 5.2% is in the top ten. The sequencing input was peripheral blood. These receptors were taken from a woman aged 30 to 39 with acute or convalescent COVID-19.

The chain links TRBV29-1 to TRBJ1-4; no reliable D call. Germline lookup yields CDR1 SQVTM and CDR2 ANQGSEA. The CDR3 runs 15 residues. V lost 7 bases and J 10 bases, leaving 25 bases between the germline ends. CDR3 region: CSARILDGNEGKLFF. The CDR3 bases are TGCAGCGCCCGAATACTTGACGGTAATGAGGGAAAACTGTTTTTT.

V and J are TRBV19 and TRBJ1-4; no clear D gene. The CDR3 totals 14 residues. Trimming left V 2 bases short and J 5 bases short, with 9 bases between. Germline V gives CDR1 LNHDA, CDR2 SQIVND (reference sequence). The CDR3 DNA reads as TGTGCCAGTAGTATAAGCGGTGGGAATGAAAAACTGTTTTTT. Its protein product is CASSISGGNEKLFF.

This clone was observed a handful of times. This chain uses TRBV2 with TRBJ2-2, with 7 bases lining up with TRBD2. The V gene's germline CDR1 is SNHLY and CDR2 FYNNEI. The CDR3 is made up of 14 amino acids. With 6 bases clipped from V and 2 bases from J, the junction kept 3 bases outside the gene matches. DNA for the CDR3: TGTGCCAGCAGAGGACTAGTAAACACCGGGGAGCTGTTTTTT. The encoded protein is CASRGLVNTGELFF.

This rearrangement joins TRBV27 to TRBJ1-1; 7 bases align to TRBD1. The germline gives CDR1 MNHEY, CDR2 SMNVEV (reference sequence). Trimming cost V 8 bases and J 1 base; bases outside gene matches: 4. This CDR3 comprises 13 residues. DNA for the CDR3: TGTGCCAGCGGACAGGATACGAACACTGAAGCTTTCTTT. Translation: CASGQDTNTEAFF.

This rearrangement joins TRBV16 to TRBJ1-1; no clear D. Looked up from germline, CDR1 is KGHSY and CDR2 is FQNENV. The CDR3 totals 14 residues. Trimming removed 0 bases from V and 5 bases from J, with 10 bases in between. DNA of the CDR3: TGTGCCAGCAGCCAATCGTCCCCCGTAACTGAAGCTTTCTTT. This translates into CASSQSSPVTEAFF.

The sample holds one count of this clone. This chain uses TRBV3-1 (or the pseudogene TRBV3-2) with TRBJ2-1, with 8 bases matching TRBD2. CDR1 and CDR2 (germline): LGHDT, YNNKEL (reference sequence). The CDR3 is made up of 13 amino acids. Trimming removed 0 bases from V and 12 bases from J; junction bases left unmatched: 4. In DNA, the CDR3 is TGTGCCAGCAGCCAAGATAAGCGGGAGAGGCAGTTCTTC. It is translated as CASSQDKRERQFF.

V and J are TRBV4-3 and TRBJ2-1, with 10 bases fitting TRBD2. The CDR3 consists of 16 residues. V lost 0 bases, J lost 7 bases, and 6 bases stayed unmatched. The germline gives CDR1 LGHNA, CDR2 YSLEER. CDR3 protein: CASSQELAGLENEQFF. The DNA for the CDR3 is TGCGCCAGCAGCCAAGAACTAGCGGGATTGGAAAATGAGCAGTTCTTC.

The chain combines TRBV10-1 with TRBJ1-1, with a possible D match to TRBD1 (5 bases). Germline V gives CDR1 WNHNN, CDR2 SYGVQD (reference sequence). The ends were cut back, 2 bases at V and 4 bases at J, with 11 bases in the middle. CDR3 length: 14 amino acids. The CDR3: CASSEKGRPTEAFF. The CDR3 nucleotides are TGCGCCAGCAGTGAGAAGGGGAGGCCCACTGAAGCTTTCTTT.

The CDR3 is CAITYVGGDEYNEQFF. The CDR3 nucleotides read TGTGCCATCACCTACGTAGGGGGCGATGAATACAATGAGCAGTTCTTC. This rearrangement joins TRBV10-3 to TRBJ2-1, with 7 nucleotides matching TRBD1. The CDR3 runs 16 residues. J was trimmed by 4 bases and V by 7 bases; bases with no gene match: 13. The V gene's germline CDR1 is ENHRY and CDR2 SYGVKD.

This clone was seen a few times. J is TRBJ1-1 and V is TRBV30; D uncertain. Germline V lookup: CDR1 GTSNPN, CDR2 SVGIG (reference sequence). CDR3 length: 12 amino acids. The V end was cut by 8 bases, the J end by 4 bases, with 14 bases between. The CDR3 nucleotides read TGTGCCGGGTGGGTTGAGGCCACTGAAGCTTTCTTT. It encodes CAGWVEATEAFF.

The CDR3 nucleotides read TGCAGCGTCACCCAGAGGATCGCTGGCTACACCTTC. Translated: CSVTQRIAGYTF. J is TRBJ1-2 and V is TRBV29-1; the D is unclear. Between the trimmed V and J ends, which lost 6 bases and 7 bases, there was a span of 15 bases. There are 12 residues in the CDR3. Germline V CDR1 and CDR2: SQVTM, ANQGSEA.

V is TRBV2 and J is TRBJ2-1; 10 bases map to TRBD2. V lost 7 bases and J lost 6; bases outside the gene matches: 6. Per germline, CDR1 SNHLY and CDR2 FYNNEI. CDR3 length equals 14 residues. The CDR3 sequence is CASMRLAGSNEQFF. CDR3 in DNA: TGTGCCAGCATGCGACTAGCGGGCTCCAATGAGCAGTTCTTC. Full variable domain (remainder filled in from reference TRBV2 and TRBJ2-1): EPEVTQTPSHQVTQMGQEVILRCVPISNHLYFYWYRQILGQKVEFLVSFYNNEISEKSEIFDDQFSVERPDGSNFTLKIRSTKLEDSAMYFCASMRLAGSNEQFFGPGTRLTVL.

The chain is built from TRBV7-3 and TRBJ1-2, with 7 bases that match TRBD1. Germline loops: CDR1 SGHTA, CDR2 FQGTGA. J gave up 4 bases and V 3 bases, and 5 bases lay outside the gene matches. The CDR3 sequence is 14 residues long. CDR3 sequence (DNA): TGTGCCAGCAGCTTTTCCAGACAGGGCTATGGCTACACCTTC. Translating gives CASSFSRQGYGYTF.

This chain joins TRBV7-3 and TRBJ1-1; D is unresolved. Germline loops: CDR1 SGHTA, CDR2 FQGTGA. The V end was cut by 2 bases, the J end by 8 bases, with 12 bases between. The CDR3 is 13 amino acids. The CDR3 region is CASSLSQVGEAFF. As DNA, the CDR3 is TGTGCCAGCAGCTTATCCCAGGTGGGCGAAGCTTTCTTT.

The gene calls are TRBV5-1 and TRBJ1-5; 7 nucleotides match TRBD1. The CDR3 has 15 amino acids. Looked up from germline, CDR1 is SGHRS and CDR2 is YFSETQ. The V gene end was trimmed by 2 bases and the J gene end by 6 bases; junction bases not matched to a gene: 8. CDR3 nucleotides: TGCGCCAGCAGCTTAGACAGGGCAGTAGGTCAGCCCCAGCATTTT. Its translation: CASSLDRAVGQPQHF.

The genes are TRBV18 and TRBJ1-3, with D possibly being TRBD1 (6 bases). Deletions cut 3 bases from V and 1 base from J, with 13 bases between. The CDR3 is made up of 16 amino acids. Germline V gives CDR1 KGHSH, CDR2 LQKENI. CDR3 protein: CASSPTQDRSGNTIYF. For the CDR3, the DNA is TGTGCCAGCTCACCCACCCAGGACAGATCTGGAAACACCATATATTTT.

The chain couples TRBV5-1 to TRBJ1-1, with D uncertain. This CDR3 is built from 14 residues. The V and J ends lost 4 bases and 2 bases respectively, with 12 bases between them. The germline V gene encodes CDR1 SGHRS and CDR2 YFSETQ. CDR3 DNA: TGCGCCAGCAGCCTGGAAATCTTAAACACTGAAGCTTTCTTT. As protein: CASSLEILNTEAFF.

The chain couples TRBV6-5 to TRBJ2-7; 8 bases agree with TRBD1. Trimming at V came to 6 bases and at J to 3 bases, leaving 7 bases not matched to a gene. The CDR3 totals 14 residues. The germline V gene encodes CDR1 MNHEY and CDR2 SVGAGI. The chain's CDR3 is CASRVGQGGYEQYF. CDR3 DNA sequence: TGTGCCAGCAGGGTAGGACAGGGCGGCTACGAGCAGTACTTC.

This rearrangement joins TRBV7-9 to TRBJ1-3, with D uncertain. The CDR3 sequence is 17 residues long. CDR1 is SEHNR, CDR2 FQNEAQ, per germline (reference sequence). V lost 1 base and J 0 bases, leaving 13 bases between the germline ends. The CDR3 DNA reads as TGTGCCAGCAGCTTAGGTCATACGTCAGGCTCTGGAAACACCATATATTTT. Translated: CASSLGHTSGSGNTIYF. The whole variable domain, remainder taken from reference TRBV7-9 and TRBJ1-3, is DTGVSQNPRHKITKRGQNVTFRCDPISEHNRLYWYRQTLGQGPEFLTYFQNEAQLEKSRLLSDRFSAERPKGSFSTLEIQRTEQGDSAMYLCASSLGHTSGSGNTIYFGEGSWLTVV.

V gene TRBV9 combines with J gene TRBJ1-5; D call uncertain. The V gene's germline CDR1 is SGDLS and CDR2 YYNGEE. The CDR3 consists of 15 residues. Trimming removed 0 bases from V and 0 bases from J, with 7 bases in between. The CDR3 here is CASSVDGISNQPQHF. The CDR3 DNA reads as TGTGCCAGCAGCGTAGACGGGATTAGCAATCAGCCCCAGCATTTT.

In its sample, this clone was seen once. This sequence joins TRBV19 and TRBJ2-5, with TRBD1 matching 10 bases. The germline V gene encodes CDR1 LNHDA and CDR2 SQIVND (reference sequence). This CDR3 is built from 14 residues. Germline trimming cut 4 bases from V and 7 bases from J; bases unmatched to any gene: 6. In DNA, the CDR3 is TGTGCCAGTAGTACGACAGGGGGCCGGGGGACCCAGTACTTC. Its translation is CASSTTGGRGTQYF.

The chain links TRBV4-1 to TRBJ1-2, with 7 positions matching TRBD1. Germline CDR1 and CDR2: MGHRA and YSYEKL. The CDR3 runs 16 residues. After removal of 1 base from V and 5 bases from J, the junction contained 10 bases not matched to a gene. CDR3 in DNA: TGCGCCAGCAGCCAAGGGGGGACAGTGCCTCCGTATGGCTACACCTTC. Its protein product is CASSQGGTVPPYGYTF.

The chain combines TRBV11-2 with TRBJ1-2; TRBD1 aligns across 10 bases. This CDR3 region has 18 residues. V shed 4 bases and J 4 bases; nucleotides not matched to a gene: 15. Germline V gene sequence: CDR1 SGHAT, CDR2 FQNNGV. CDR3 in DNA: TGTGCCAGCAGCTCGAGGGGGGACAGGGGTCGTGTTCTCTATGGCTACACCTTC. Translating gives CASSSRGDRGRVLYGYTF.

The V and J genes are TRBV9 and TRBJ1-2, with D possibly TRBD1 on 5 matching bases. CDR1 is SGDLS, CDR2 YYNGEE, per germline. This CDR3 spans 13 amino acids. V lost 4 bases and J 8 bases, leaving 15 bases between the germline ends. The CDR3 sequence is CASSLNQGSGYTF. The CDR3 nucleotides are TGTGCCAGCAGCCTAAACCAGGGCAGCGGCTACACCTTC. The full variable domain, in which reference TRBV9 and TRBJ1-2 provide the parts outside the CDR3, is DSGVTQTPKHLITATGQRVTLRCSPRSGDLSVYWYQQSLDQGLQFLIQYYNGEERAKGNILERFSAQQFPDLHSELNLSSLELGDSALYFCASSLNQGSGYTFGSGTRLTVV.